Below, 4 T cell receptor beta chains from the same sample are listed, as sequenced in a study of response to subunit inactivated influenza vaccine (dated by TCRdb to about 2018). Library creation used RT-PCR. Sequencing used an Illumina HiSeq 2500. In TCRdb, the public reads were trimmed at Q25 with fastp and aligned with MiXCR, with productive beta chains retained. When rows share a CDR3 protein, they turn into one entry using the most common DNA and genes. The sample table records hundreds of thousands of distinct CDR3 sequences; approximately 12% of these occur just once. The top ten constitute 7.8% of the sample. This specimen consisted of non-naive T cells sorted from PBMCs, obtained roughly 15 days before vaccination. What the cell subset or site label conveys for this sample: memory T cell fraction. The receptors come from a middle-aged man who received an inactivated influenza vaccine. Donor details come from another sample of the same person, matched by shared clones.

This clonotype appeared a few times. The chain couples TRBV20-1 to TRBJ2-3, with TRBD2 matching 12 bases. Germline V gene sequence: CDR1 DFQATT, CDR2 SNEGSKA (reference sequence). The trim removed 5 bases at V and 4 bases at J, leaving 7 bases unmatched. The CDR3 has 15 residues. The CDR3 DNA reads as TGCAGTGCTGGGGGACTAGCGGGTTTTCCAGATACGCAGTATTTT. Amino acids: CSAGGLAGFPDTQYF.

This clonotype was seen at least ten times. This chain uses TRBV29-1 with TRBJ1-1, with a tentative D call TRBD1 (6 bases). Trimming took 4 bases from V and 1 from J, leaving 16 bases between them. The CDR3 covers 15 residues. Germline CDR1 reads SQVTM; CDR2 reads ANQGSEA. This CDR3 reads CSVGGGRGKNTEAFF. CDR3 coding DNA: TGCAGCGTTGGGGGAGGGAGGGGGAAGAACACTGAAGCTTTCTTT.

This clonotype has a count of ten or more. The chain has TRBV25-1 and TRBJ2-5, with D hard to call. The CDR3 spans 12 residues. The germline V gene encodes CDR1 MGHDK and CDR2 SYGVNS. Trimming removed 5 bases at V and 2 bases at J, with 6 bases between. CDR3 DNA sequence: TGTGCCAGCAGTAGAGAACAAGAGACCCAGTACTTC. Residues: CASSREQETQYF.

The CDR3 sequence: CASSLAQQGSNQPQHF. The CDR3, as DNA: TGTGCCAGCAGCTTAGCCCAGCAGGGTAGCAATCAGCCCCAGCATTTT. The chain is built from TRBV7-2 and TRBJ1-5; a possible D gene is TRBD1 (5 bases). The CDR3 totals 16 residues. V dropped 0 bases and J dropped 0 bases, with 9 bases sitting between them. Germline V gives CDR1 SGHTA, CDR2 FQGNSA.